A selection of T cell receptor beta chains follows, all from one sample in a study of tumor-infiltrating lymphocytes in primary liver carcinoma. TCRdb reprocessed the multiplex PCR reads via MiXCR and lists one record per CDR3 protein. Among 100,000 to 150,000 distinct CDR3 sequences listed, around 60% were seen once. Sequencing was carried out using liver tumor tissue from sampling region 3. These receptors were taken from an older woman with primary liver carcinoma and hepatitis B virus infection. The CDR3 runs from the conserved cysteine through the conserved F or W. Fields, in order: J gene, clone size, V gene, CDR3 protein. Size values are once, few and many counts, or a class for expanded clones, and some rows have none.

j_gene: TRBJ2-3
abundance: -
v_gene: TRBV11-2
CDR3aa: CAVSSTQLQGADTQYF

j_gene: TRBJ2-7
abundance: -
v_gene: TRBV5-5
CDR3aa: CASSSLDRLSYEQYF

j_gene: TRBJ2-2
abundance: -
v_gene: TRBV14
CDR3aa: CAGSIQGFDTGELFF

j_gene: TRBJ2-1
abundance: -
v_gene: TRBV6-1
CDR3aa: CVSSESRGSYNEQFF

j_gene: TRBJ2-5
abundance: medium-sized
v_gene: TRBV11-2
CDR3aa: CASSLSAGRGQETQYF

j_gene: TRBJ1-5
abundance: -
v_gene: TRBV6-5
CDR3aa: CASSRAGGSNQPQHF

j_gene: TRBJ1-2
abundance: -
v_gene: TRBV20-1
CDR3aa: CSTKQGGGGYTF

j_gene: TRBJ2-2
abundance: -
v_gene: TRBV6-6
CDR3aa: CASSQVRGGAVGELFF

j_gene: TRBJ2-2
abundance: many
v_gene: TRBV30
CDR3aa: CALLGQRNTGELFF

j_gene: TRBJ1-1
abundance: -
v_gene: TRBV28
CDR3aa: CASSLGQTEAFF

j_gene: TRBJ1-1
abundance: -
v_gene: TRBV6-5
CDR3aa: CVSNYTGPNTEAFF